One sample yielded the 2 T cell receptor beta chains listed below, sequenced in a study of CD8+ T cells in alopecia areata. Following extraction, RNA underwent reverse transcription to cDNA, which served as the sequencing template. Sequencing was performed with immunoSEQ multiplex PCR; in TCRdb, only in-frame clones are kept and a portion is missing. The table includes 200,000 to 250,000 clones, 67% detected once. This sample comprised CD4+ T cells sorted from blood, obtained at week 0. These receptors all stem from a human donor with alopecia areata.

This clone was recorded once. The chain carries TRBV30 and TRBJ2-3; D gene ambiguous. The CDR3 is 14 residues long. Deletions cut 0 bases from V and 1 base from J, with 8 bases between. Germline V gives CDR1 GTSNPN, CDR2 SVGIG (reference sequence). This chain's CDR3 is CAWSVRPGTDTQYF. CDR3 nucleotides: TGTGCCTGGAGTGTACGACCCGGCACAGATACGCAGTATTTT.

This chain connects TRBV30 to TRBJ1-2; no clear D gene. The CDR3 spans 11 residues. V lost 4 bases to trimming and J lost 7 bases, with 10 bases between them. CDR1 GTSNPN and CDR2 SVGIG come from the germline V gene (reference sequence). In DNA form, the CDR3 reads TGTGCCTGGAATGGAGGTGGTGGCTACACCTTC. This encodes CAWNGGGGYTF.